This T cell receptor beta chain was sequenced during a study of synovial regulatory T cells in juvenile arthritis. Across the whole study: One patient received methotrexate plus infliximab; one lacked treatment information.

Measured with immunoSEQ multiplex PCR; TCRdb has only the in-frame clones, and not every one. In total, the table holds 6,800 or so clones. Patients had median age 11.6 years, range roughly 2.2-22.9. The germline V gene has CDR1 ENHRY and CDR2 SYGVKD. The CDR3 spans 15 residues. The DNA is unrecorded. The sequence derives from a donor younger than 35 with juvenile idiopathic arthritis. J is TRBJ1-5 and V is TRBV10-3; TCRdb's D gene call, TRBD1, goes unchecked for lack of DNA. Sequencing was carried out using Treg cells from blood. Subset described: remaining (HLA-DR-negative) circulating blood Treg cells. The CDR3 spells CAISEQDGFRQPQHF.